This T cell receptor beta chain was profiled in a study of blood T cells in healthy people across ages. The use of a sample-barcoded 5' primer and a J-beta primer mix characterized a second PCR of roughly 6 to 11 cycles. TCRdb recomputed calls from the 5' RACE reads with MiXCR, one row per CDR3 protein. This table has over a million distinct CDR3 sequences, 20% to 25% appearing once. Study outcomes and limitations: PBMCs left unsorted prevented a conclusive naive versus antigen-experienced comparison.

This clonotype has just a few counts. Its antigen is not known. The V end was cut by 3 bases, the J end by 2 bases, with 21 bases between. Per the germline V gene, CDR1 is SQVTM and CDR2 is ANQGSEA. The CDR3 is 17 residues long. These same data were also listed under a study on T cells of mothers and their children. That study reports: Each child contributed some 3 million TCR beta CDR3 reads, while each mother contributed over 9.5 million. The output of TCR recombination is shaped by thymic selection similarly in related and unrelated pairs.

The chain links TRBV29-1 to TRBJ2-3; D is perhaps TRBD2 (5 bases). Sample: blood. This sequence was found in a girl aged 2 to 10 in good health. CDR3 sequence: CSVDGIERRGATDTQYF. In nucleotides, the CDR3 is TGCAGCGTTGATGGGATTGAAAGACGGGGAGCCACAGATACGCAGTATTTT.